The 4 T cell receptor beta chains below were found in one sample sequenced in a study of blood T cell repertoires in COVID-19 (dated by TCRdb to about 2020). Libraries were prepared through the immunoSEQ multiplex PCR assay. TCRdb holds this immuneACCESS table with in-frame rearrangements only. Some clones are missing; in checked studies, unresolved V genes explain under half, and the rest has no known cause. For this sample the table gives 120,000 or so clones, of which approximately 90% were detected only once. 1% to 1.5% of the sample belongs to the ten largest clones. The source material was peripheral blood. These receptors all come from a woman aged 80 or over with acute or convalescent COVID-19.

The chain uses TRBV19 and TRBJ2-4; 12 nucleotides agree with TRBD2. This CDR3 has 19 amino acids. Germline loops: CDR1 LNHDA, CDR2 SQIVND (reference sequence). V shed 3 bases and J 0 bases; nucleotides not matched to a gene: 9. CDR3 in amino acids: CASSILRTSGETAKNIQYF. CDR3 DNA sequence: TGTGCCAGTAGTATCCTCCGGACTAGCGGGGAGACAGCCAAAAACATTCAGTACTTC.

This rearrangement joins TRBV2 to TRBJ1-3, with 7 bases matching TRBD1. Germline assignment: CDR1 SNHLY and CDR2 FYNNEI. With V trimmed by 6 bases and J by 0 bases, 5 bases remained unmatched. CDR3 length equals 15 residues. The CDR3 spells CASSRTGPSGNTIYF. CDR3 in DNA: TGTGCCAGCAGCCGGACAGGTCCCTCTGGAAACACCATATATTTT.

The chain uses TRBV7-8 and TRBJ1-1, with D uncertain. The germline V gene has CDR1 SGHVS and CDR2 FQNEAQ. V lost 1 base, J lost 8 bases, and 8 bases lay in between. The CDR3 contains 12 residues. The DNA for the CDR3 is TGTGCCAGCAGCTTAGGTCCACGGGAAGCTTTCTTT. Amino acid sequence: CASSLGPREAFF. Full variable domain (rest looked up from reference TRBV7-8 and TRBJ1-1): GAGVSQSPRYKVAKRGQDVALRCDPISGHVSLFWYQQALGQGPEFLTYFQNEAQLDKSGLPSDRFFAERPEGSVSTLKIQRTQQEDSAVYLCASSLGPREAFFGQGTRLTVV.

This clone is a singleton in its sample. J is TRBJ2-1 and V is TRBV7-6; the D is unclear. The CDR3 extends over 13 amino acids. Trimming stripped 5 bases from V and 0 bases from J, with 5 bases between. Germline V gives CDR1 SGHVS, CDR2 FNYEAQ. The CDR3 reads CASSLSSYNEQFF. CDR3 nucleotides: TGTGCCAGCAGCCTTAGCTCCTACAATGAGCAGTTCTTC.